These 18 T cell receptor beta chains originate from one sample sequenced in a study of T cell responses to AZD1222 COVID-19 vaccine. Repertoires were generated with immunoSEQ multiplex PCR, while TCRdb's copy carries only in-frame clones and drops some. The data hold around 100,000 clones, with 75% to 95% observed a single time. The input for sequencing was peripheral blood, taken on day 0 of AZD1222 vaccination. The source is an adult in good health.

The V call is TRBV28, the J call TRBJ2-3; 10 positions match TRBD2. The CDR3 length is 15 residues. The ends lost 6 bases at V and 6 bases at J; junction bases unmatched: 9. Germline CDR1 is MDHEN and CDR2 is SYDVKM. The DNA for the CDR3 is TGTGCCAGCAGCCTAGCGGGGGAGCTGGTGGATACGCAGTATTTT. As protein: CASSLAGELVDTQYF.

The chain recombines TRBV4-1 with TRBJ2-5, with a weak D call TRBD2 (6 bases). V lost 2 bases and J 0 bases, leaving 7 bases between the germline ends. Germline loops: CDR1 MGHRA, CDR2 YSYEKL. This CDR3 has 14 amino acids. CDR3 region: CASSQRENQETQYF. In DNA form, the CDR3 reads TGCGCCAGCAGCCAACGGGAGAACCAAGAGACCCAGTACTTC.

The chain couples TRBV10-2 to TRBJ1-6; D is unclear. V shed 7 bases and J shed 4 bases, with 8 bases lying between them. Germline lookup yields CDR1 WSHSY and CDR2 SAAADI. The CDR3 has 13 residues. CDR3 nucleotides: TGCGCCAGCATAAGTGATTATAATTCACCCCTCCACTTT. It translates to CASISDYNSPLHF.

The chain links TRBV4-1 to TRBJ1-2; D might be TRBD1 (5 bases). Trimming removed 2 bases at V and 8 bases at J, with 15 bases between. The CDR3 runs 14 residues. CDR1 and CDR2 from the germline V gene are MGHRA and YSYEKL. As DNA, the CDR3 is TGCGCCAGCAGCCAATTGTGGCAGGGTGGCGGCTACACCTTC. Translation gives CASSQLWQGGGYTF.

The J gene is TRBJ2-7, the V gene TRBV30, with D perhaps assigned TRBD1 or TRBD2 (6 bases each). Trimming took off 5 bases at V and 4 bases at J, with 15 bases between the two ends. The CDR3 is 13 residues long. Germline loops: CDR1 GTSNPN, CDR2 SVGIG (reference sequence). Written as DNA, the CDR3 is TGTGCCTGGCAGAGAGGGGGGACGTACGAGCAGTACTTC. It encodes CAWQRGGTYEQYF.

V usage is TRBV3-1 (or the pseudogene TRBV3-2) and J usage is TRBJ1-1; weak D call: TRBD1 (6 bases). Germline-derived CDR1 and CDR2 are LGHDT and YNNKEL (reference sequence). The germline V and J ends were trimmed by 3 bases and 2 bases, with 7 bases remaining between them. The CDR3 is 13 amino acids. The CDR3, as DNA: TGTGCCAGCAGCCAGACAGGAAACACTGAAGCTTTCTTT. The encoded protein is CASSQTGNTEAFF.

The chain employs TRBV30 and TRBJ2-5; D is perhaps TRBD1 or TRBD2 (6 bases each). Germline loops: CDR1 GTSNPN, CDR2 SVGIG (reference sequence). The ends were cut back, 0 bases at V and 5 bases at J, with 10 bases in the middle. The CDR3 runs 13 residues. CDR3 in DNA: TGTGCCTGGAGTGTACTAGGGGGGGAGACCCAGTACTTC. Translating gives CAWSVLGGETQYF. The whole variable domain, remainder taken from reference TRBV30 and TRBJ2-5, is SQTIHQWPATLVQPVGSPLSLECTVEGTSNPNLYWYRQAAGRGLQLLFYSVGIGQISSEVPQNLSASRPQDRQFILSSKKLLLSDSGFYLCAWSVLGGETQYFGPGTRLLVL.

The chain has TRBV19 and TRBJ1-1, with unresolved D. Germline CDR1 is LNHDA and CDR2 is SQIVND (reference sequence). With 3 bases removed from V and 4 bases from J, the gap between germline ends came to 6 bases. The length of the CDR3 is 12 residues. As DNA, the CDR3 is TGTGCCAGTAGTATTGCAAGCACTGAAGCTTTCTTT. It translates to CASSIASTEAFF.

The chain combines TRBV28 with TRBJ1-2, with 7 bases lining up with TRBD1. Germline CDR1 and CDR2: MDHEN and SYDVKM. This CDR3 contains 15 residues. The ends lost 7 bases at V and 5 bases at J; junction bases unmatched: 13. The CDR3 DNA is TGTGCCAGCAAGAAGGACAGGCAGCCTTCTTATGGCTACACCTTC. This encodes CASKKDRQPSYGYTF.

CDR3 sequence: CASSLGDAGELFF. The CDR3 DNA follows: TGTGCCAGCAGCTTAGGGGACGCCGGGGAGCTGTTTTTT. V and J are TRBV11-3 and TRBJ2-2; D tentatively fits TRBD1 or TRBD2 (5 bases each). Germline V gives CDR1 SGHNT, CDR2 YENEEA. The CDR3 loop spans 13 amino acids. V was cut by 1 base and J by 6 bases, with 6 bases left in between.

The gene calls are TRBV5-1 and TRBJ2-2, with 7 bases matching TRBD1. The CDR3 sequence is 15 residues long. The V segment lost 1 base and the J segment 1 base; nucleotides outside the gene matches: 1. Per the germline V gene, CDR1 is SGHRS and CDR2 is YFSETQ. The CDR3 DNA is TGCGCCAGCAGCTTGAGGACAGGGAACACCGGGGAGCTGTTTTTT. The encoded protein is CASSLRTGNTGELFF.

The genes are TRBV12-5 and TRBJ2-1, with 7 bases fitting TRBD1. The CDR3 sequence is 14 residues long. V was clipped by 7 bases and J by 6 bases; unmatched bases: 9. Per the germline V gene, CDR1 is LGHNT and CDR2 is FRNRAP. This chain's CDR3 is CASALGAGGNEQFF. The CDR3 DNA is TGTGCTAGTGCCCTGGGGGCAGGGGGCAATGAGCAGTTCTTC.

The chain couples TRBV5-6 to TRBJ1-2; no clear D gene. CDR1 and CDR2 (germline): SGHDT, YYEEEE. Trimming pared 6 bases from V and 5 bases from J, leaving 17 bases between. This CDR3 has 14 amino acids. CDR3 in amino acids: CASIGREVLYGYTF. In nucleotides, the CDR3 is TGTGCCAGCATTGGGAGGGAAGTCCTTTATGGCTACACCTTC.

This chain joins TRBV2 and TRBJ1-1; D is perhaps TRBD1 (5 bases). Germline lookup yields CDR1 SNHLY and CDR2 FYNNEI. The ends were cut back, 7 bases at V and 0 bases at J, with 15 bases in the middle. This CDR3 is built from 15 residues. The CDR3: CASTRQTAMNTEAFF. CDR3 nucleotides: TGTGCCAGCACCAGACAGACTGCCATGAACACTGAAGCTTTCTTT.

The rearrangement links TRBV19 to TRBJ1-2; 12 nucleotides agree with TRBD1. Germline V CDR1 and CDR2: LNHDA, SQIVND (reference sequence). The CDR3 runs to 14 residues. Trimming cost V 5 bases and J 8 bases; bases outside gene matches: 6. The CDR3 bases are TGTGCCAGTAGTGGGACAGGGGGCGCGGTGGGCTACACCTTC. It is translated as CASSGTGGAVGYTF.

The rearrangement uses TRBV6-5 and TRBJ1-1; D ambiguous. The CDR3 contains 16 residues. V lost 4 bases, J lost 0 bases, and 15 bases lay in between. Germline V gene data show CDR1 as MNHEY and CDR2 as SVGAGI. The CDR3 nucleotides are TGTGCCAGCAGTTCAGATCCCGGGCTACTGAACACTGAAGCTTTCTTT. It encodes CASSSDPGLLNTEAFF.

This chain joins TRBV7-8 and TRBJ2-3; no clear D. CDR3 size: 13 residues. V was trimmed by 3 bases and J by 4 bases, leaving 8 bases between them. The germline V gene encodes CDR1 SGHVS and CDR2 FQNEAQ. CDR3 protein: CASSFSFADTQYF. The DNA of the CDR3 is TGTGCCAGCAGCTTTTCTTTTGCAGATACGCAGTATTTT.

This rearrangement joins TRBV7-9 to TRBJ2-5, with 9 bases identical to TRBD1. This CDR3 spans 13 amino acids. The ends lost 7 bases at V and 5 bases at J; junction bases unmatched: 5. Looked up from germline, CDR1 is SEHNR and CDR2 is FQNEAQ (reference sequence). The CDR3 DNA sequence: TGTGCCAGCACGAGACAGGGGGACGAGACCCAGTACTTC. It is translated as CASTRQGDETQYF.